This TCR beta chain was retrieved from a study of T cell responses to AZD1222 COVID-19 vaccine. General study points: Most donors were white British, females outnumbered males, and clonal diversity was possibly underestimated.

A note on this clone: Its antigen remains unknown.

The CDR3 is 13 amino acids. V gave up 3 bases and J gave up 7 bases; unmatched junction bases: 5. Germline CDR1 reads SEHNR; CDR2 reads FQNEAQ (reference sequence). Repertoires were generated with immunoSEQ multiplex PCR, while TCRdb's copy carries only in-frame clones and drops some. The data contain under 140,000 clones, about 88% of them singletons. Specimen: peripheral blood, collected on day 0 of AZD1222 vaccination. The J gene is TRBJ1-2, the V gene TRBV7-9; 7 nucleotides agree with TRBD1. The origin of this receptor is an adult in good health. CDR3 protein: CASSFSTGLGYTF. The DNA of the CDR3 is TGTGCCAGCAGCTTTTCGACAGGGCTTGGCTACACCTTC.